This entry lists 30 T cell receptor beta chains sequenced from one sample in a study of long-term antiretroviral therapy in people with HIV. Survey-level immunoSEQ v3.0 assays were run. Repertoires were generated with immunoSEQ multiplex PCR, while TCRdb's copy carries only in-frame clones and drops some. Here the sample spans about 16,000 clones, more than 75% being singletons. The specimen was unsorted PBMCs, collected 0.7 years before starting antiretroviral therapy. These receptors were obtained from a man aged 50 to 59 with HIV.

The chain joins TRBV30 to TRBJ2-5, with D tentatively TRBD2 (6 bases). Germline-derived CDR1 and CDR2 are GTSNPN and SVGIG (reference sequence). The CDR3 loop spans 12 amino acids. V lost 5 bases to trimming and J lost 5 bases, with 12 bases between them. The CDR3 region is CAWGRRSETQYF. CDR3 sequence (DNA): TGTGCCTGGGGGAGGAGGTCCGAGACCCAGTACTTC.

The rearrangement links TRBV30 to TRBJ2-5, with TRBD1 matching 7 bases. Germline V gives CDR1 GTSNPN, CDR2 SVGIG (reference sequence). This CDR3 is built from 14 residues. V was clipped by 0 bases and J by 4 bases; unmatched bases: 5. CDR3 nucleotides: TGTGCCTGGAGTGTAAAGGGGGCCCCAGAGACCCAGTACTTC. It yields the protein CAWSVKGAPETQYF.

The chain uses TRBV15 and TRBJ2-1, with D possibly being TRBD1 (6 bases). V shed 1 base and J shed 7 bases, with 20 bases lying between them. Germline values: CDR1 LNHNV, CDR2 YYDKDF (reference sequence). This CDR3 comprises 17 residues. The CDR3 DNA is TGTGCCACCAGCAGAGGGAAGGGGGAAGGCCAGGGGAATGAGCAGTTCTTC. Its translation is CATSRGKGEGQGNEQFF.

This sequence joins TRBV6-1 and TRBJ2-7; D gene unclear. The CDR3 is made up of 14 amino acids. The germline CDR1 and CDR2 sequences are MNHNS and SASEGT. V shed 1 base and J shed 3 bases, with 10 bases lying between them. The CDR3 DNA sequence: TGTGCCAGCAGTGAAGAACCCGCCAGCTACGAGCAGTACTTC. It specifies CASSEEPASYEQYF.

This chain connects TRBV14 to TRBJ1-2; possible D gene TRBD1, 5 bases. The V end lost 7 bases, the J end lost 8 bases, and 20 bases lay between the germline ends. This CDR3 has 14 amino acids. Germline CDR1 SGHDN, CDR2 FVKESK. CDR3 nucleotides: TGTGCCAGCACTCCATTTGGGGCGGACCCGGGCTACACCTTC. Amino acid sequence: CASTPFGADPGYTF.

This chain uses TRBV13 with TRBJ1-2, with D unresolved. V dropped 2 bases and J dropped 3 bases, with 16 bases sitting between them. The CDR3 spans 16 residues. Germline V gene lookup returns CDR1 PRHDT and CDR2 FYEKMQ (reference sequence). The CDR3 is CASSLLHIVRDYGYTF. Written as DNA, the CDR3 is TGTGCCAGCAGCTTATTACATATCGTCCGGGACTATGGCTACACCTTC.

This chain uses TRBV4-3 with TRBJ1-5; possibly TRBD1 for D (6 bases). Germline loops: CDR1 LGHNA, CDR2 YSLEER. V shed 6 bases and J shed 3 bases, with 18 bases lying between them. CDR3 length equals 16 residues. The CDR3 DNA sequence: TGCGCCAGCAGTCCCGGATCAGGGGTCTCCAATCAGCCCCAGCATTTT. This encodes CASSPGSGVSNQPQHF.

The CDR3 sequence: CASIQTVGNYYNEQFF. The DNA for the CDR3 is TGTGCCAGCATCCAGACCGTAGGTAATTACTACAATGAGCAGTTCTTC. The chain uses TRBV11-2 and TRBJ2-1; D is unclear. The length of the CDR3 is 16 residues. Trimming stripped 7 bases from V and 3 bases from J, with 19 bases between. CDR1 is SGHAT, CDR2 FQNNGV, per germline.

The V call is TRBV6-1, the J call TRBJ2-7; TRBD1 matches at 7 bases. The ends lost 7 bases at V and 7 bases at J; junction bases unmatched: 13. Germline CDR1 is MNHNS and CDR2 is SASEGT. This CDR3 has 14 amino acids. The CDR3: CASIPDRESLEQYF. The CDR3 DNA reads as TGTGCCAGCATACCCGACAGGGAGAGCTTGGAGCAGTACTTC.

The V and J genes are TRBV9 and TRBJ2-4; 7 bases fit TRBD2. V trimming: 0 bases; J trimming: 2 bases; junction bases outside the gene matches: 8. The CDR3 extends over 17 amino acids. The V gene's germline CDR1 is SGDLS and CDR2 YYNGEE. The CDR3 DNA is TGTGCCAGCAGCGTAGCTTATGAGCGGGGTTCCAAAAACATTCAGTACTTC. It is translated as CASSVAYERGSKNIQYF.

In its sample, this clone was seen once. The chain uses TRBV7-8 and TRBJ2-3; the match to TRBD2 covers 9 bases. The trim removed 1 base at V and 0 bases at J, leaving 2 bases unmatched. Looked up from germline, CDR1 is SGHVS and CDR2 is FQNEAQ. This CDR3 comprises 16 residues. The CDR3 DNA sequence: TGTGCCAGCAGCTTAGTAGCGGGGGCTAGCACAGATACGCAGTATTTT. Its protein is CASSLVAGASTDTQYF.

V is TRBV27 and J is TRBJ2-5; D possibly matches TRBD1 or TRBD2 (5 bases each). The CDR3 length is 17 residues. CDR1 MNHEY and CDR2 SMNVEV come from the germline V gene (reference sequence). V was shortened by 5 bases and J by 4 bases, with 23 bases between the two germline ends. The CDR3 region has the DNA TGTGCCAGCAGTCAGGGTCTGGGAACTAGTTTGAGAGAGACCCAGTACTTC. This translates into CASSQGLGTSLRETQYF.

The V call is TRBV6-1, the J call TRBJ1-1, with TRBD1 matching 8 bases. The CDR3 is 14 residues long. With 8 bases clipped from V and 4 bases from J, the junction kept 9 bases outside the gene matches. CDR1 MNHNS and CDR2 SASEGT come from the germline V gene. CDR3 region: CASRVTGGATEAFF. In DNA form, the CDR3 reads TGTGCCAGCCGAGTAACAGGGGGGGCCACTGAAGCTTTCTTT.

This sequence joins TRBV30 and TRBJ2-1, with D maybe TRBD2 (5 bases). Germline loops: CDR1 GTSNPN, CDR2 SVGIG (reference sequence). This CDR3 comprises 13 residues. Deletions cut 5 bases from V and 9 bases from J, with 17 bases between. CDR3 amino acids: CAWVVLPRGEQFF. For the CDR3, the DNA is TGTGCCTGGGTAGTCCTTCCCCGGGGTGAGCAGTTCTTC.

The chain recombines TRBV9 with TRBJ1-6, with 9 bases matching TRBD1. Trimming removed 3 bases from V and 0 bases from J; junction bases left unmatched: 4. The CDR3 is 17 residues long. CDR1 is SGDLS and CDR2 is YYNGEE in the germline V gene. The CDR3 nucleotides read TGTGCCAGCAGCGAGGGACAGGGCCGCTCCTATAATTCACCCCTCCACTTT. This sequence encodes CASSEGQGRSYNSPLHF.

On this clone: The junction does not match germline at one end; this may be a read error. The chain is built from TRBV18 and TRBJ2-5, with 9 bases that match TRBD1. Germline-derived CDR1 and CDR2 are KGHSH and LQKENI. CDR3 size: 15 residues. CDR3 DNA sequence: TGTGCCAGCTCATCACCGGGACAGGGACAAGAGACCCAGTACTTC. Its translation: CASSSPGQGQETQYF.

The chain recombines TRBV5-4 with TRBJ1-4, with TRBD1 as a possible D gene (5 bases). V was pared by 2 bases and J by 4 bases, with 12 bases between. Per germline, CDR1 SGHNT and CDR2 YYREEE (reference sequence). The CDR3 covers 15 residues. CDR3 sequence reads: CASSFGGRDNEKLFF. Here the CDR3 DNA reads TGTGCCAGCAGCTTTGGGGGACGGGATAATGAAAAACTGTTTTTT.

The rearrangement joins TRBV18 to TRBJ2-2, with D unresolved. The germline CDR1 and CDR2 sequences are KGHSH and LQKENI. CDR3 length equals 13 residues. V lost 2 bases to trimming and J lost 7 bases, with 8 bases between them. This CDR3 is CASSPGMNGELFF. CDR3 sequence (DNA): TGTGCCAGCTCACCAGGGATGAACGGGGAGCTGTTTTTT.

The chain uses TRBV25-1 and TRBJ1-4; D possibly corresponds to TRBD1 (5 bases). CDR3 length: 15 amino acids. Trimming took 1 base from V and 7 from J, leaving 13 bases between them. The V gene's germline CDR1 is MGHDK and CDR2 SYGVNS. The CDR3 nucleotides are TGTGCCAGCAGTGAATTGGGGGTGAGGAGTGAAAAACTGTTTTTT. This codes for CASSELGVRSEKLFF.

This chain uses TRBV13 with TRBJ2-2, with D hard to call. Germline-derived CDR1 and CDR2 are PRHDT and FYEKMQ (reference sequence). Trimming removed 7 bases at V and 7 bases at J, with 13 bases between. CDR3 length equals 13 residues. CDR3 residues: CASTPRPHGELFF. For the CDR3, the DNA is TGTGCCAGCACTCCCCGCCCCCACGGGGAGCTGTTTTTT.

CDR3 DNA: TGTGCCAGCAGTTACCCGACAGGAATTAGCTCCTACGAGCAGTACTTC. This gives the protein CASSYPTGISSYEQYF. The gene calls are TRBV6-5 and TRBJ2-7, with a tentative D call TRBD1 (6 bases). Trimming cost V 2 bases and J 0 bases, with 14 bases left between them. This CDR3 comprises 16 residues. Germline V gives CDR1 MNHEY, CDR2 SVGAGI.

The chain is built from TRBV7-9 and TRBJ2-3; maybe TRBD2 (6 bases). Trimming removed 4 bases at V and 6 bases at J, with 11 bases between. Germline V gives CDR1 SEHNR, CDR2 FQNEAQ (reference sequence). The CDR3 extends over 13 amino acids. The CDR3 sequence is CASSSAGSDTQYF. In DNA, the CDR3 is TGTGCCAGCAGCTCAGCGGGTTCCGATACGCAGTATTTT.

The chain is built from TRBV5-1 and TRBJ2-7, with 10 nucleotides matching TRBD2. Germline V gene sequence: CDR1 SGHRS, CDR2 YFSETQ. V gave up 2 bases and J gave up 7 bases; unmatched junction bases: 9. This CDR3 is built from 15 residues. The CDR3 nucleotides read TGCGCCAGCAGCTTTTCTTATACTAGCGGGGAAGAGCAGTACTTC. This gives the protein CASSFSYTSGEEQYF.

The chain carries TRBV11-2 and TRBJ2-7; possible D gene TRBD1, 6 bases. V lost 3 bases, J lost 2 bases, and 17 bases lay in between. CDR3 length: 16 amino acids. The germline gives CDR1 SGHAT, CDR2 FQNNGV. This chain's CDR3 is CASSLGDTKRTYEQYF. The CDR3 DNA is TGTGCCAGCAGCTTGGGGGACACCAAAAGGACCTACGAGCAGTACTTC. The full variable domain, completed using reference TRBV11-2 and TRBJ2-7, is EAGVAQSPRYKIIEKRQSVAFWCNPISGHATLYWYQQILGQGPKLLIQFQNNGVVDDSQLPKDRFSAERLKGVDSTLKIQPAKLEDSAVYLCASSLGDTKRTYEQYFGPGTRLTVT.

The chain has TRBV10-3 and TRBJ2-7; 8 bases map to TRBD1. Trimming removed 9 bases from V and 5 bases from J; junction bases left unmatched: 6. This CDR3 spans 12 amino acids. CDR1 and CDR2 from the germline V gene are ENHRY and SYGVKD. The CDR3 DNA reads TGTGCCATAGGACAGGGTATCCACGAGCAGTACTTC. Amino acids: CAIGQGIHEQYF.

The CDR3 region is CASSLDATSGYNEQFF. The CDR3, as DNA: TGTGCCAGCAGCTTGGACGCCACTAGCGGCTACAATGAGCAGTTCTTC. The rearrangement joins TRBV7-9 to TRBJ2-1; TRBD2 aligns across 8 bases. Germline V CDR1 and CDR2: SEHNR, FQNEAQ (reference sequence). V lost 3 bases to trimming and J lost 3 bases; unmatched junction nucleotides: 7. This CDR3 is 16 amino acids long.

This chain links TRBV18 with TRBJ1-1; D unresolved. Germline V gives CDR1 KGHSH, CDR2 LQKENI. The CDR3 totals 13 residues. The ends were cut back, 4 bases at V and 0 bases at J, with 6 bases in the middle. The CDR3 bases are TGTGCCAGCTCACGGATCATGAACACTGAAGCTTTCTTT. This sequence encodes CASSRIMNTEAFF.

The V gene is TRBV6-5, the J gene TRBJ2-7; TRBD2 is a possible D gene (6 bases). Germline V gene lookup returns CDR1 MNHEY and CDR2 SVGAGI. The CDR3 length is 11 residues. The CDR3 DNA is TGTAACGTGGGGGGAAGCTACGAGCAGTACTTC. Its protein product is CNVGGSYEQYF.

The chain combines TRBV7-9 with TRBJ2-2, with 7 bases fitting TRBD2. CDR3 length: 14 residues. The trim removed 4 bases at V and 6 bases at J, leaving 5 bases unmatched. Per the germline V gene, CDR1 is SEHNR and CDR2 is FQNEAQ (reference sequence). The CDR3 sequence is CASSSREMAGELFF. The CDR3 region has the DNA TGTGCCAGCAGCTCGCGGGAGATGGCCGGGGAGCTGTTTTTT. Drawing the rest from reference TRBV7-9 and TRBJ2-2, the complete variable domain is DTGVSQNPRHKITKRGQNVTFRCDPISEHNRLYWYRQTLGQGPEFLTYFQNEAQLEKSRLLSDRFSAERPKGSFSTLEIQRTEQGDSAMYLCASSSREMAGELFFGEGSRLTVL.

The chain uses TRBV19 and TRBJ1-5; D might be TRBD1 (5 bases). This CDR3 region has 14 residues. Germline lookup yields CDR1 LNHDA and CDR2 SQIVND (reference sequence). V was clipped by 5 bases and J by 11 bases, with 19 bases between them. CDR3 amino acids: CASSLDRFPTAQHF. CDR3 DNA sequence: TGTGCCAGTAGTCTTGACAGATTTCCCACGGCCCAGCATTTT.